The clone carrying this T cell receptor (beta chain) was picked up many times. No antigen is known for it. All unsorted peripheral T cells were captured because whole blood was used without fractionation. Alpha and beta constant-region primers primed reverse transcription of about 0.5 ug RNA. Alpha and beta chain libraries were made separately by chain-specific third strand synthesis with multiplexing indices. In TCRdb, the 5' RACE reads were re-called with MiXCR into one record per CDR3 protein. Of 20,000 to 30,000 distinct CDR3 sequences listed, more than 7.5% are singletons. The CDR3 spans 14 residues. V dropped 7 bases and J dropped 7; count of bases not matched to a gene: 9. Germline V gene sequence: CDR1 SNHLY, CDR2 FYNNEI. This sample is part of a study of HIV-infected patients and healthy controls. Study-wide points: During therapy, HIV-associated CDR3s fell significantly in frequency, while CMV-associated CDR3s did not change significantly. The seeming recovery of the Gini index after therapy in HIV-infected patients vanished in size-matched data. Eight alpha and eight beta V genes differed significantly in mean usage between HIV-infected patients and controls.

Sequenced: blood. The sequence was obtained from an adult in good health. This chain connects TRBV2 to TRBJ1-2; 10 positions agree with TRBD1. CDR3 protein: CASKSTGGAVGYTF. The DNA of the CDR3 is TGTGCCAGCAAATCGACAGGGGGCGCGGTTGGCTACACCTTC. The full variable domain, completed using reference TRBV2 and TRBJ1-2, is EPEVTQTPSHQVTQMGQEVILRCVPISNHLYFYWYRQILGQKVEFLVSFYNNEISEKSEIFDDQFSVERPDGSNFTLKIRSTKLEDSAMYFCASKSTGGAVGYTFGSGTRLTVV.